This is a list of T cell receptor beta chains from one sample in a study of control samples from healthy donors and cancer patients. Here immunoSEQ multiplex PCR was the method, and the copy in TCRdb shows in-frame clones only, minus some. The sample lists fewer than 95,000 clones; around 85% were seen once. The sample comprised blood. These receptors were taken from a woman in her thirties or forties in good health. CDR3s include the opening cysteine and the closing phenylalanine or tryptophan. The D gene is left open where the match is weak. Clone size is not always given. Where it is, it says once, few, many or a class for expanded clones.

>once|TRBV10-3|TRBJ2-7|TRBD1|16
CAISDAHRGSDYEQYF
TGTGCCATCAGCGACGCGCACAGGGGGTCGGACTACGAGCAGTACTTC
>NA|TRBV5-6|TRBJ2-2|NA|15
CASSLQGTNTGELFF
TGTGCCAGCAGCTTGCAGGGGACGAACACCGGGGAGCTGTTTTTT
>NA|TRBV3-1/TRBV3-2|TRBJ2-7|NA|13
CASSQAGTYEQYF
TGTGCCAGCAGCCAAGCGGGGACCTACGAGCAGTACTTC
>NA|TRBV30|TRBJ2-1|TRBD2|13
CACLGRALAGPFF
TGTGCCTGTCTAGGGCGAGCACTAGCGGGGCCGTTCTTC
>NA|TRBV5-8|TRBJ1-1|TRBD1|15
CASSLRGRDLAEAFF
TGTGCCAGCAGCTTGAGGGGGCGAGACTTAGCTGAAGCTTTCTTT
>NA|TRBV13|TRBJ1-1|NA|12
CASSRENTEAFF
TGTGCCAGCAGTAGGGAGAACACTGAAGCTTTCTTT
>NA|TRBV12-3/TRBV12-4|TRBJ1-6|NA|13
CASSLQGTSPLHF
TGTGCCAGCAGTTTACAGGGGACTTCACCCCTCCACTTT
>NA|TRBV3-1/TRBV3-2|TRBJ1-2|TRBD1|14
CASSQGGQGRGYTF
TGTGCCAGCAGCCAGGGGGGACAGGGTCGTGGCTACACCTTC
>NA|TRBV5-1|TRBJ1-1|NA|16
CASSPTPDRMVTEAFF
TGCGCCAGCAGCCCCACCCCGGACAGAATGGTGACTGAAGCTTTCTTT
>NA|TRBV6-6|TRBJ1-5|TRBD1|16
CASSYTKTGNGQPQHF
TGTGCCAGCAGTTACACAAAGACAGGGAACGGTCAGCCCCAGCATTTT
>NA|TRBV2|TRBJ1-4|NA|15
CASSGTGTPNEKLFF
TGTGCCAGCAGCGGCACCGGGACACCTAATGAAAAACTGTTTTTT
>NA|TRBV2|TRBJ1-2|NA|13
CASSENRNYGYTF
TGTGCCAGCAGTGAAAACAGGAACTATGGCTACACCTTC
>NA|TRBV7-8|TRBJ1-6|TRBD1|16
CASRPKGDSYNSPLHF
TGTGCCAGCAGGCCGAAGGGGGACAGCTATAATTCACCCCTCCACTTT
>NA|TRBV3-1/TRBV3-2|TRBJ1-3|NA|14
CASSSQNRGNTIYF
TGTGCCAGCAGCTCACAGAACCGTGGAAACACCATATATTTT
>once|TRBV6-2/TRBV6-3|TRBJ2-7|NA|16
CASSYRGQTETYEQYF
TGTGCCAGCAGTTACAGGGGCCAAACTGAGACCTACGAGCAGTACTTC
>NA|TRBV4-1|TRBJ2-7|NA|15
CASSQGWPGTYEQYF
TGCGCCAGCAGCCAAGGGTGGCCGGGAACCTACGAGCAGTACTTC
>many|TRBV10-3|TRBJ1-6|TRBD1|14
CAISDGQGNSPLHF
TGTGCCATCAGTGATGGACAGGGAAATTCACCCCTCCACTTT
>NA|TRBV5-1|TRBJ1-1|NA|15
CASSLKQGPNTEAFF
TGCGCCAGCAGCTTGAAACAGGGACCGAACACTGAAGCTTTCTTT
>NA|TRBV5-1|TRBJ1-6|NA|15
CASSLGRGPNSPLHF
TGCGCCAGCAGCTTGGGGCGGGGCCCAAATTCACCCCTCCACTTT
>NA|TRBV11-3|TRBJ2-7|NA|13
CASSFNAGYEQYF
TGTGCCAGCAGCTTCAACGCTGGGTACGAGCAGTACTTC
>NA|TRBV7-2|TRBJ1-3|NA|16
CASDPDTGAFGNTIYF
TGTGCCAGCGACCCTGACACGGGGGCGTTTGGAAACACCATATATTTT
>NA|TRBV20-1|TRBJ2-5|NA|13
CSASGGYQETQYF
TGCAGTGCTAGTGGCGGATACCAAGAGACCCAGTACTTC
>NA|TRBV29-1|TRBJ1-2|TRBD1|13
CSFVGDRAYGYTF
TGCAGCTTCGTGGGGGACAGGGCCTATGGCTACACCTTC
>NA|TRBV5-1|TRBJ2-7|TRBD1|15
CASSRAGTGGGEQYF
TGCGCCAGCAGCAGAGCCGGGACAGGGGGCGGCGAGCAGTACTTC
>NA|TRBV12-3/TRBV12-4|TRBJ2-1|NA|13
CASSPDRRGEQFF
TGTGCCAGCAGTCCGGACAGGCGGGGTGAGCAGTTCTTC
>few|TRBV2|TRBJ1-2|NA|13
CASRGDGIYGYTF
TGTGCCAGCAGAGGGGACGGAATCTATGGCTACACCTTC
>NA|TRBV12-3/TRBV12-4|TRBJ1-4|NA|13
CASSLGRNEKLFF
TGTGCCAGCAGTTTAGGCAGAAATGAAAAACTGTTTTTT
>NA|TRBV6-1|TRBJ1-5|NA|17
CASSEAAGGVGNQPQHF
TGTGCCAGCAGTGAAGCCGCCGGGGGCGTGGGCAATCAGCCCCAGCATTTT
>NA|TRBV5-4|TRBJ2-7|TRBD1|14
CASSLQGTASGRHF
TGTGCCAGCAGCTTGCAGGGGACAGCGAGCGGTCGGCACTTC
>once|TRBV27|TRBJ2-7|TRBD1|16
CASSFATGERSYEQYF
TGTGCCAGCAGTTTTGCCACAGGGGAAAGGTCCTACGAGCAGTACTTC
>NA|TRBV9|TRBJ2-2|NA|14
CASSVVGETGELFF
TGTGCCAGCAGCGTAGTGGGAGAGACCGGGGAGCTGTTTTTT